This is a list of T cell receptor beta chains from one sample in a study of blood T cell repertoires in COVID-19. Some clones are missing from TCRdb's copy, which holds only in-frame ones; the method was immunoSEQ multiplex PCR. The sample includes hundreds of thousands of clones, about nine tenths seen only once; the top ten take under 15%. What was sequenced was peripheral blood. These receptors were collected from an older woman with acute or convalescent COVID-19. CDR3s include the opening cysteine and the closing phenylalanine or tryptophan. Fields, in order: V gene, J gene, clone size, D gene, CDR3 DNA, CDR3 protein. The D gene is left open where the match is weak. Clone size, where shown, is once, few, many, or a class for clones that have expanded.

TRBV30,TRBJ2-1,NA,TRBD2,TGTGCCTGGACTCCTACTAGCGGGCCGTACAATGAGCAGTTCTTC,CAWTPTSGPYNEQFF
TRBV28,TRBJ1-2,once,TRBD1,TGTGCCAGCAGGACCTACCGGAGGGGGCAAAGAGTAGAACTCTATGGCTACACCTTC,CASRTYRRGQRVELYGYTF
TRBV19,TRBJ1-5,NA,NA,TGTGCCAGTAGTATCTCGGTCAGGGTAAGCAATCAGCCCCAGCATTTT,CASSISVRVSNQPQHF
TRBV6-5,TRBJ2-3,once,NA,TGTGCCAGTAGGTTGGGGCCAGATACGCAGTATTTT,CASRLGPDTQYF
TRBV4-2,TRBJ1-1,NA,NA,TGTGCCAGCAGCCAAGATCGACGGGGAACTGAAGCTTTCTTT,CASSQDRRGTEAFF
TRBV21-1,TRBJ2-1,NA,NA,TGTGCCAGCAGCAAAGTAGGGGTTCATGAGCAGTTCTTC,CASSKVGVHEQFF
TRBV6-6,TRBJ2-7,NA,NA,TGTGCCAGCCGACCGAACAGCGGCGTCTACGAGCAGTACTTC,CASRPNSGVYEQYF
TRBV18,TRBJ1-1,NA,TRBD1,TGTGCCAGCTCACCAGGCCGGACAGGGGGTGAAGCTTTCTTT,CASSPGRTGGEAFF
TRBV28,TRBJ1-5,NA,NA,TGTGCCAGCGTTGCGGGCAATCAGCCCCAGCATTTT,CASVAGNQPQHF
TRBV6-6,TRBJ2-2,NA,NA,TGTGCCAGCAGTTACTCGGACAGACGGGTTACCGGGGAGCTGTTTTTT,CASSYSDRRVTGELFF
TRBV10-3,TRBJ2-3,NA,TRBD1,TGTGCCATCAGTGCGGACAGGGCCACAGATACGCAGTATTTT,CAISADRATDTQYF
TRBV7-9,TRBJ2-1,NA,NA,TGTGCCAGCAGCCCCCTTTGGGCGGGAACCCCCAATGAGCAGTTCTTC,CASSPLWAGTPNEQFF
TRBV28,TRBJ2-7,NA,TRBD2,TGTGCCAGCAGTTTAACGGGGCGGCTAGCGGGGATCTACGAGCAGTACTTC,CASSLTGRLAGIYEQYF
TRBV29-1,TRBJ2-3,NA,TRBD1,TGCAGCGTTGGGCAGGGGGCCGGAGCAGATACGCAGTATTTT,CSVGQGAGADTQYF
TRBV7-3,TRBJ1-2,NA,TRBD1,TGTGCCAGCAGCGCTGGACAGGGGAATGGCTACACCTTC,CASSAGQGNGYTF
TRBV4-1,TRBJ1-6,NA,NA,TGCGCCAGCAGCCAAGTTACAGGGAACAATTCACCCCTCCACTTT,CASSQVTGNNSPLHF
TRBV4-3,TRBJ2-2,NA,NA,TGCGCCAGCAAAGATACAAGGAACACCGGGGAGCTGTTTTTT,CASKDTRNTGELFF
TRBV7-3,TRBJ1-1,NA,TRBD1,TGTGCCAGCAGCGGAGGGACAGGGGCCACTGAAGCTTTCTTT,CASSGGTGATEAFF
TRBV28,TRBJ2-1,NA,NA,TGTGCCAGCGGAAGGAGCTATGAGCAGTTCTTC,CASGRSYEQFF
TRBV19,TRBJ1-4,NA,NA,TGTGCCAGTAGTATAGGCTGGACAGTGAATGAAAAACTGTTTTTT,CASSIGWTVNEKLFF
TRBV6-2/TRBV6-3,TRBJ2-3,NA,TRBD2,TGTGCCAGCAGTTTCTCGAGAGCGGGGGGCTACACAGATACGCAGTATTTT,CASSFSRAGGYTDTQYF
TRBV7-9,TRBJ1-5,few,NA,TGTGCCAGCAGTCAGGCGTATAGCAATCAGCCCCAGCATTTT,CASSQAYSNQPQHF
TRBV19,TRBJ1-5,NA,TRBD1,TGTGCCAGTATCACGACAGGGGGCAATCAGCCCCAGCATTTT,CASITTGGNQPQHF
TRBV29-1,TRBJ2-2,NA,TRBD1,TGCAGCGCCCGACAGGGGAGCACCGGGGAGCTGTTTTTT,CSARQGSTGELFF
TRBV6-5,TRBJ2-3,NA,TRBD2,TGTGCCAGCTGTTGGACTAGCGTTTCAGATACGCAGTATTTT,CASCWTSVSDTQYF
TRBV27,TRBJ2-2,NA,TRBD2,TGTGCCAGCAGGGCGGGGGGGCCGAACACCGGGGAGCTGTTTTTT,CASRAGGPNTGELFF
TRBV27,TRBJ2-1,NA,TRBD2,TGTGCCAGCGCACTTAGCGGGGGGGGCAATGAGCAGTTCTTC,CASALSGGGNEQFF
TRBV7-8,TRBJ2-6,NA,TRBD2,TGTGCCAGCAGCCCAAAGACAAAGCGGGACGCATCTCCGGACATGAATTCTGGGGCCAACGTCCTGACTTTC,CASSPKTKRDASPDMNSGANVLTF
TRBV7-3,TRBJ2-3,NA,NA,TGTGCCAGCAGCTTGAGCGGAGGCACAGATACGCAGTATTTT,CASSLSGGTDTQYF
TRBV2,TRBJ1-6,NA,TRBD1,TGTGCCAGCAGGGCGGGACAGGGGGCTAGTAATTCACCCCTCCACTTT,CASRAGQGASNSPLHF
TRBV24-1,TRBJ1-1,NA,NA,TGTGCCACCAGTGATTCGGGAACTGAAGCTTTCTTT,CATSDSGTEAFF